These 32 T cell receptor beta chains were all obtained from the same sample, sequenced in a study of blood T cells in healthy people across ages. The authors ran a second PCR of about 6 to 11 cycles using a sample-barcoded 5' primer and a J-beta primer mix. Each CDR3 protein is one row after TCRdb ran MiXCR on the 5' RACE reads. The sample has fewer than 2,000,000 distinct CDR3 sequences, roughly 32% seen once. Sequenced: blood. The receptor set was obtained from a woman aged 25 to 39 in good health.

In its sample, this clonotype was seen many times. V is TRBV6-5 and J is TRBJ2-6, with D possibly TRBD2 on 5 matching bases. V was pared by 3 bases and J by 0 bases, with 12 bases between. The CDR3 is 17 amino acids. Germline V lookup: CDR1 MNHEY, CDR2 SVGAGI. CDR3 coding DNA: TGTGCCAGCAGTTATGCGGGTACTTCCTCTGGGGCCAACGTCCTGACTTTC. Translated, it gives CASSYAGTSSGANVLTF.

This clonotype was seen only a few times. The rearrangement joins TRBV4-1 to TRBJ2-5; D is unclear. Germline loops: CDR1 MGHRA, CDR2 YSYEKL. This CDR3 is built from 13 residues. Trimming left V 3 bases short and J 5 bases short, with 10 bases between. The CDR3 nucleotides read TGCGCCAGCAGCCAGTATGAGGCTGAGACCCAGTACTTC. This codes for CASSQYEAETQYF.

The genes are TRBV9 and TRBJ2-7, with 7 bases aligning to TRBD1. The germline V gene encodes CDR1 SGDLS and CDR2 YYNGEE. Trimming removed 7 bases from V and 0 bases from J; junction bases left unmatched: 7. The length of the CDR3 is 14 residues. In DNA form, the CDR3 reads TGTGCCAGCGCCAAGGGACAGTTCTCCTACGAGCAGTACTTC. Encoded protein: CASAKGQFSYEQYF.

This clonotype was detected only a few times. V gene TRBV27 combines with J gene TRBJ1-5, with TRBD1 matching over 9 bases. This CDR3 comprises 16 residues. CDR1 is MNHEY and CDR2 is SMNVEV in the germline V gene (reference sequence). V lost 3 bases, J lost 4 bases, and 7 bases stayed unmatched. The CDR3 sequence: CASSFSPGTGNQPQHF. For the CDR3, the DNA is TGTGCCAGCAGTTTTTCCCCCGGGACAGGGAATCAGCCCCAGCATTTT.

V gene TRBV2 combines with J gene TRBJ2-3; 12 nucleotides match TRBD2. The germline gives CDR1 SNHLY, CDR2 FYNNEI. The J segment lost 7 bases and the V segment lost 6 bases, leaving 14 bases of the junction unmatched. This CDR3 has 17 residues. The CDR3 DNA reads as TGTGCCAGCAGCCCCCTAGCGGGGGGGCCTCTGTTAAATACGCAGTATTTT. Protein: CASSPLAGGPLLNTQYF.

J is TRBJ1-5 and V is TRBV29-1, with D possibly TRBD1 on 5 matching bases. The CDR3 has 15 residues. Germline V CDR1 and CDR2: SQVTM, ANQGSEA. The CDR3 nucleotides read TGCAGTGGCCCCGACCGGGGCAGAACTAATCAGCCCCAGCATTTT. As protein: CSGPDRGRTNQPQHF. Full variable domain (missing parts from reference TRBV29-1 and TRBJ1-5): SAVISQKPSRDICQRGTSLTIQCQVDSQVTMMFWYRQQPGQSLTLIATANQGSEATYESGFVIDKFPISRPNLTFSTLTVSNMSPEDSSIYLCSGPDRGRTNQPQHFGDGTRLSIL.

The chain recombines TRBV7-4 with TRBJ2-7, with no clear D. The CDR3 runs to 14 residues. The V gene lost 5 bases and the J gene lost 9 bases, with 20 bases spanning the gap. CDR1 and CDR2 from the germline V gene are SGHVT and SQSDAQ. The chain's CDR3 is CASSARSPEQVQYF. The DNA of the CDR3 is TGTGCCAGCAGCGCCCGGAGTCCGGAACAAGTGCAGTACTTC.

The chain carries TRBV20-1 and TRBJ2-3, with a tentative D call TRBD2 (5 bases). Trimming took off 6 bases at V and 0 bases at J, with 16 bases between the two ends. This CDR3 spans 15 amino acids. The germline gives CDR1 DFQATT, CDR2 SNEGSKA (reference sequence). CDR3 nucleotide sequence: TGCAGTGCCAAGCAGGACTGGGATAGCACAGATACGCAGTATTTT. Residues: CSAKQDWDSTDTQYF.

There are many counts of this clonotype. The chain joins TRBV4-1 to TRBJ1-2; 7 nucleotides agree with TRBD1. Germline CDR1 is MGHRA and CDR2 is YSYEKL. V lost 1 base, J lost 0 bases, and 2 bases stayed unmatched. This CDR3 contains 15 residues. The CDR3 DNA follows: TGCGCCAGCAGCCAAGTTCAGGGGGCTAACTATGGCTACACCTTC. It specifies CASSQVQGANYGYTF.

This clonotype was seen a handful of times. This chain connects TRBV20-1 to TRBJ1-1, with D uncertain. Germline CDR1 and CDR2: DFQATT and SNEGSKA (reference sequence). The ends were cut back, 5 bases at V and 8 bases at J, with 18 bases in the middle. The CDR3 loop spans 13 amino acids. CDR3 coding DNA: TGCAGTGCTGTACACCACAGCGGCCTGGAAGCTTTCTTT. Protein sequence: CSAVHHSGLEAFF.

This clonotype was detected a few times. The rearrangement links TRBV29-1 to TRBJ1-6; 8 nucleotides line up with TRBD1. J gave up 9 bases and V 6 bases, and 13 bases lay outside the gene matches. CDR1 is SQVTM, CDR2 ANQGSEA, per germline. The CDR3 covers 15 residues. CDR3: CSVTEGQGATSPLHF. CDR3 coding DNA: TGCAGCGTGACTGAAGGGCAGGGGGCGACTTCACCCCTCCACTTT.

V gene TRBV2 combines with J gene TRBJ2-7, with TRBD1 matching 7 bases. Germline assignment: CDR1 SNHLY and CDR2 FYNNEI. The CDR3 runs 16 residues. V was clipped by 7 bases and J by 3 bases; unmatched bases: 15. In DNA form, the CDR3 reads TGTGCCAGCAATGTCGGGTTTATCGGGACAGACTACGAGCAGTACTTC. Amino acids: CASNVGFIGTDYEQYF.

This clonotype was recorded at least ten times. V gene TRBV7-3 combines with J gene TRBJ2-3; D remains unclear. Trimming pared 5 bases from V and 5 bases from J, leaving 11 bases between. The CDR3 contains 13 residues. Germline-derived CDR1 and CDR2 are SGHTA and FQGTGA. The chain's CDR3 is CASSPVTGDTQYF. The CDR3 nucleotides are TGTGCCAGCAGCCCCGTCACCGGAGATACGCAGTATTTT.

This clonotype was seen at least ten times. The V call is TRBV29-1, the J call TRBJ2-3; 7 bases line up with TRBD2. This CDR3 spans 13 amino acids. The germline gives CDR1 SQVTM, CDR2 ANQGSEA. J was trimmed by 2 bases and V by 5 bases; bases with no gene match: 4. CDR3: CSVRGRATDTQYF. The CDR3 bases are TGCAGCGTTAGAGGGAGGGCCACAGATACGCAGTATTTT.

This chain uses TRBV12-3 or TRBV12-4 with TRBJ2-1, with 7 bases fitting TRBD1. This CDR3 is built from 14 residues. Losses at the gene ends were 5 bases for V and 7 bases for J; bases not matched to a gene: 8. The chain's CDR3 is CASSLRQGTNEQFF. The CDR3 region has the DNA TGTGCCAGCAGTCTTCGACAGGGAACAAATGAGCAGTTCTTC.

This clonotype was picked up many times. The chain is built from TRBV4-1 and TRBJ2-7; D may correspond to TRBD1 or TRBD2 (5 bases each). The V and J ends lost 2 bases and 4 bases respectively, with 12 bases between them. Germline loops: CDR1 MGHRA, CDR2 YSYEKL. This CDR3 is 14 amino acids long. Here the CDR3 DNA reads TGCGCCAGCAGCCAACTGCAGGGAGAATACGAGCAGTACTTC. Translating gives CASSQLQGEYEQYF.

The genes are TRBV9 and TRBJ2-3, with D uncertain. The CDR3 runs to 15 residues. Trimming left V 0 bases short and J 1 base short, with 9 bases between. CDR1 SGDLS and CDR2 YYNGEE come from the germline V gene. The CDR3 nucleotides are TGTGCCAGCAGCGTAGGATTAGCTCGCACAGATACGCAGTATTTT. It specifies CASSVGLARTDTQYF.

The table lists this clonotype with a few counts. The CDR3 region is CASSTLQGALNEQYF. The CDR3 nucleotides are TGTGCCAGCAGTACGTTGCAGGGGGCGCTGAACGAGCAGTACTTC. V is TRBV28 and J is TRBJ2-7, with 8 positions matching TRBD1. After removal of 5 bases from V and 5 bases from J, the junction contained 11 bases not matched to a gene. The CDR3 loop spans 15 amino acids. Germline V gene lookup returns CDR1 MDHEN and CDR2 SYDVKM.

This clonotype has only a few counts. The gene calls are TRBV27 and TRBJ2-1; D remains unclear. The CDR3 consists of 17 residues. Germline CDR1 and CDR2: MNHEY and SMNVEV (reference sequence). Trimming removed 0 bases from V and 2 bases from J, with 14 bases in between. The CDR3 nucleotides are TGTGCCAGCAGTTTATCCTCCGGGCTGGCTCCCTACAATGAGCAGTTCTTC. Protein: CASSLSSGLAPYNEQFF.

This clonotype appeared a few times. The chain links TRBV9 to TRBJ1-6; D ambiguous. The V gene lost 0 bases and the J gene lost 1 base, with 5 bases spanning the gap. Germline V gene sequence: CDR1 SGDLS, CDR2 YYNGEE. The CDR3 has 15 amino acids. This CDR3 reads CASSVDGSYNSPLHF. Here the CDR3 DNA reads TGTGCCAGCAGCGTAGATGGGTCCTATAATTCACCCCTCCACTTT.

This clonotype was counted ten times or more. The chain has TRBV6-6 and TRBJ1-2; perhaps TRBD1 as D (5 bases). The V and J ends lost 0 bases and 7 bases respectively, with 12 bases between them. CDR3 length: 14 amino acids. Per the germline V gene, CDR1 is MNHNY and CDR2 is SVGAGI (reference sequence). The CDR3 region has the DNA TGTGCCAGCAGTTACTCCCCCGGGGCTTCTGGCTACACCTTC. Its protein product is CASSYSPGASGYTF.

As concerns this clonotype: The CDR3 ends on some other residue instead of the conserved phenylalanine or tryptophan, so this is likely a read error. V usage is TRBV20-1 and J usage is TRBJ2-4; 10 bases match TRBD2. The germline CDR1 and CDR2 sequences are DFQATT and SNEGSKA (reference sequence). The CDR3 is made up of 16 amino acids. The CDR3 sequence: CSAPRLAGAGKNIQYL. For the CDR3, the DNA is TGCAGTGCCCCCAGGCTAGCGGGAGCGGGCAAAAACATCCAGTACCTC.

The CDR3 sequence is CASSQMPGQGYEQYF. The DNA for the CDR3 is TGTGCCAGCAGCCAGATGCCGGGACAGGGCTACGAGCAGTACTTC. The chain combines TRBV6-5 with TRBJ2-4; 9 bases are a match to TRBD1. The closer fit of TRBJ2-7 to the DNA end suggests the J call may be wrong. CDR3 length: 15 residues. Germline CDR1 and CDR2: MNHEY and SVGAGI.

This clonotype occurred many times. The rearrangement joins TRBV29-1 to TRBJ1-2; TRBD1 matches at 7 bases. This CDR3 is built from 13 residues. Germline CDR1 reads SQVTM; CDR2 reads ANQGSEA. V shed 7 bases, J shed 3 bases, and the junction held 8 bases outside the gene matches. CDR3 DNA sequence: TGCAGCGCTACTCTAGGGGGCGACTATGGCTACACCTTC. Its translation: CSATLGGDYGYTF.

The chain recombines TRBV12-3 or TRBV12-4 with TRBJ1-1; a possible D gene is TRBD1 (5 bases). Trimming cost V 5 bases and J 13 bases, with 17 bases left between them. This CDR3 is 12 amino acids long. The CDR3, as DNA: TGTGCCAGCAGTGGCACACCCACGGGGGGTTTCTTT. Its protein product is CASSGTPTGGFF.

This clonotype came up a few times. The chain uses TRBV6-1 and TRBJ1-2, with D uncertain. Germline loops: CDR1 MNHNS, CDR2 SASEGT. V lost 10 bases to trimming and J lost 0 bases, with 15 bases between them. The CDR3 covers 14 residues. The CDR3 spells CATSLAVANYGYTF. The CDR3 nucleotides are TGTGCCACCTCATTAGCAGTGGCTAACTATGGCTACACCTTC.

The rearrangement uses TRBV7-3 and TRBJ2-7; TRBD1 is a possible D gene (6 bases). The CDR3 is 13 residues long. With 3 bases removed from V and 7 bases from J, the gap between germline ends came to 13 bases. Per the germline V gene, CDR1 is SGHTA and CDR2 is FQGTGA. The CDR3 bases are TGTGCCAGCAGCTTTACTCAGGGGAGTGAGCAGTACTTC. Protein sequence: CASSFTQGSEQYF.

A few counts support this clonotype. The rearrangement joins TRBV20-1 to TRBJ1-2; 9 bases fit TRBD1. V shed 0 bases and J 6 bases; nucleotides not matched to a gene: 5. CDR1 and CDR2 from the germline V gene are DFQATT and SNEGSKA (reference sequence). The CDR3 is 14 residues long. CDR3: CSARDKGQGDGYTF. DNA of the CDR3: TGCAGTGCTAGAGATAAGGGACAGGGAGATGGCTACACCTTC.

The V call is TRBV12-3 or TRBV12-4, the J call TRBJ1-6; tentative D call: TRBD1 (5 bases). V was pared by 1 base and J by 7 bases, with 11 bases between. The CDR3 has 15 residues. DNA of the CDR3: TGTGCCAGCAGTTTAGTAGGGACTACGAATTCACCCCTCCACTTT. Translating it yields CASSLVGTTNSPLHF.

V gene TRBV25-1 combines with J gene TRBJ1-5, with no clear D. The CDR3 totals 14 residues. Germline CDR1 is MGHDK and CDR2 is SYGVNS. V was shortened by 1 base and J by 4 bases, with 8 bases between the two germline ends. The CDR3 reads CASSESGLNQPQHF. The CDR3 DNA reads TGTGCCAGCAGTGAATCAGGACTGAATCAGCCCCAGCATTTT.

The rearrangement links TRBV7-9 to TRBJ2-3; TRBD2 matches 7 bases. The germline V gene has CDR1 SEHNR and CDR2 FQNEAQ (reference sequence). This CDR3 has 15 amino acids. V lost 7 bases and J lost 5; bases outside the gene matches: 12. CDR3 nucleotides: TGTGCCAGCACCCCTGGAGGGAGGGCCGGAGATACGCAGTATTTT. This translates into CASTPGGRAGDTQYF.

With respect to this clonotype: The junction departs from germline at one end; a sequencing error may be responsible. J is TRBJ2-3 and V is TRBV5-4; D unclear. The length of the CDR3 is 13 residues. CDR1 and CDR2 from the germline V gene are SGHNT and YYREEE (reference sequence). The DNA of the CDR3 is TGTGCCAGCACCGAGGTTAGCATAGATACACAGTATTTT. As protein: CASTEVSIDTQYF. The full variable domain, rest sourced from reference TRBV5-4 and TRBJ2-3, is ETGVTQSPTHLIKTRGQQVTLRCSSQSGHNTVSWYQQALGQGPQFIFQYYREEENGRGNFPPRFSGLQFPNYSSELNVNALELDDSALYLCASTEVSIDTQYFGPGTRLTVL.